The 32 T cell receptor beta chains below all came from one sample that was sequenced in a study of T cells in Graves' hyperthyroidism and ophthalmopathy. TCR beta CDR3 regions were amplified from RNA transcripts. HTBI primers were used for first-round RT-PCR of the TCR CDR3. TCRdb itself ran the multiplex PCR reads through MiXCR, one entry per CDR3 protein. The data show hundreds of thousands of distinct CDR3 sequences, 15% to 17% seen once. Material: blood. The receptors shown here come from a woman in her late teens or twenties with Graves' hyperthyroidism.

This clonotype has a count of ten or more. This chain connects TRBV20-1 to TRBJ1-2; 9 nucleotides match TRBD1. The germline gives CDR1 DFQATT, CDR2 SNEGSKA (reference sequence). Trimming removed 3 bases from V and 6 bases from J; junction bases left unmatched: 8. CDR3 length equals 14 residues. The CDR3 nucleotides are TGCAGTGCTAGCGGTTCACAGGGGGCACATGGCTACACCTTC. Translated, it gives CSASGSQGAHGYTF.

This clonotype was seen at least ten times. The rearrangement uses TRBV5-1 and TRBJ2-7, with 15 bases identical to TRBD2. Trimming cost V 4 bases and J 2 bases; bases outside gene matches: 10. Per the germline V gene, CDR1 is SGHRS and CDR2 is YFSETQ. The CDR3 spans 18 residues. CDR3 residues: CASSVTGTSGGPTYEQYF. The DNA for the CDR3 is TGCGCCAGCAGCGTAACCGGGACTAGCGGGGGGCCCACCTACGAGCAGTACTTC.

This clonotype turned up a few times. The V call is TRBV29-1, the J call TRBJ1-3, with a possible D match to TRBD1 (5 bases). This CDR3 is built from 17 residues. Germline assignment: CDR1 SQVTM and CDR2 ANQGSEA. Trimming removed 4 bases from V and 0 bases from J, with 19 bases in between. CDR3 protein: CSVVNRDALPSGNTIYF. The CDR3 coding sequence is TGCAGCGTTGTAAACCGGGACGCTCTGCCCTCTGGAAACACCATATATTTT. Supplemented by reference TRBV29-1 and TRBJ1-3, the full variable domain reads SAVISQKPSRDICQRGTSLTIQCQVDSQVTMMFWYRQQPGQSLTLIATANQGSEATYESGFVIDKFPISRPNLTFSTLTVSNMSPEDSSIYLCSVVNRDALPSGNTIYFGEGSWLTVV.

This clonotype was counted ten times or more. The chain has TRBV5-1 and TRBJ2-5; 7 nucleotides align to TRBD1. There are 17 residues in the CDR3. Germline CDR1 reads SGHRS; CDR2 reads YFSETQ. The trim removed 0 bases at V and 5 bases at J, leaving 13 bases unmatched. CDR3 DNA: TGCGCCAGCAGCTTGGTACAGGGGAAGAGCCAAGGCGAGACCCAGTACTTC. Residues: CASSLVQGKSQGETQYF.

The chain links TRBV6-9 to TRBJ1-4; no clear D. Germline CDR1 is MNHGY and CDR2 is SVAAGI. CDR3 length equals 12 residues. With 6 bases removed from V and 8 bases from J, the gap between germline ends came to 10 bases. CDR3 nucleotide sequence: TGTGCCAGCAGGAGCCGCAGGGAAAAACTGTTTTTT. Translation gives CASRSRREKLFF.

This clonotype was recorded a few times. CDR3 DNA sequence: TGTGCCAGCTCACCAAGTACTAGCGGGCATCCCTACGAGCAGTACTTC. Its protein product is CASSPSTSGHPYEQYF. The J gene is TRBJ2-7, the V gene TRBV18; 9 bases are shared with TRBD2. CDR3 length: 16 amino acids. Germline trimming cut 2 bases from V and 2 bases from J; bases unmatched to any gene: 7. Germline CDR1 and CDR2: KGHSH and LQKENI.

This clonotype was recorded at least ten times. V is TRBV11-2 and J is TRBJ1-2; 9 nucleotides align to TRBD1. CDR1 and CDR2 from the germline V gene are SGHAT and FQNNGV. Unmatched junction bases numbered 14, after V lost 5 bases and J lost 4 bases. This CDR3 has 17 amino acids. The CDR3 DNA is TGTGCCAGCAGCCTCGGGACAGGGTCCCTGGGAGGCTATGGCTACACCTTC. This gives the protein CASSLGTGSLGGYGYTF.

Of note for this clonotype: A much larger clone differs by one base, so this may be a read error. This sequence joins TRBV2 and TRBJ2-3, with D unclear. The J call may be mistaken, given a closer DNA end match to TRBJ1-5. Germline V gene sequence: CDR1 SNHLY, CDR2 FYNNEI. The CDR3 runs 14 residues. In DNA form, the CDR3 reads TGTGTCAGCAGTCCCCGCATGAGCACAGATACGCAGCATTTT. It specifies CVSSPRMSTDTQHF.

About this clonotype: In this CDR3 the conserved last residue, phenylalanine or tryptophan, is missing, so a read error is likely. The gene calls are TRBV19 and TRBJ1-3; 7 nucleotides match TRBD1. The CDR3 sequence is 14 residues long. The V and J ends lost 5 bases and 4 bases, in that order; junction bases with no gene match: 5. Germline values: CDR1 LNHDA, CDR2 SQIVND (reference sequence). CDR3 sequence reads: CASSPTGAGNTIYL. The CDR3 DNA sequence: TGTGCCAGTAGTCCTACAGGGGCCGGAAACACCATATATCTT.

This clonotype was seen a handful of times. V gene TRBV20-1 combines with J gene TRBJ1-6; D is undetermined. V lost 7 bases and J lost 0, with 10 bases in between. Per germline, CDR1 DFQATT and CDR2 SNEGSKA (reference sequence). This CDR3 is built from 14 residues. The DNA for the CDR3 is TGCAGTGGATTCCGGAGCTCCTATAATTCACCCCTCCACTTT. Amino acid sequence: CSGFRSSYNSPLHF.

This clonotype was seen many times. An end of the junction does not agree with germline; a read error may underlie this. J is TRBJ2-2 and V is TRBV11-2; D is possibly TRBD1 (5 bases). Germline CDR1 is SGHAT and CDR2 is FQNNGV. This CDR3 has 15 residues. CDR3 coding DNA: TGTGCCAGCAGATTAGGGGCGCAGAACACCGGGGAGCTGTTTTTT. Its translation: CASRLGAQNTGELFF.

The chain combines TRBV12-3 or TRBV12-4 with TRBJ1-4; 9 positions agree with TRBD1. Trimming removed 5 bases from V and 8 bases from J; junction bases left unmatched: 6. The CDR3 loop spans 14 amino acids. The CDR3: CASSMTGGREKLFF. Written as DNA, the CDR3 is TGTGCCAGCAGTATGACAGGGGGAAGGGAAAAACTGTTTTTT.

This clonotype was detected ten times or more. The genes are TRBV6-2 or TRBV6-3 and TRBJ2-7; TRBD2 is a possible D gene (6 bases). V was cut by 2 bases and J by 4 bases, with 12 bases left in between. In germline, CDR1 is MNHEY, CDR2 SVGEGT. The CDR3 sequence is 14 residues long. This CDR3 is CASSYRGSGYEQYF. Written as DNA, the CDR3 is TGTGCCAGCAGTTACCGGGGGAGTGGGTACGAGCAGTACTTC.

This clonotype has a count of ten or more. One junction end disagrees with the germline gene, perhaps due to a read error. This chain links TRBV12-3 or TRBV12-4 with TRBJ1-2, with 8 bases aligning to TRBD1. The length of the CDR3 is 15 residues. The CDR3 DNA reads as TGTGCCAGCAGCTTAGATTTGGGACAGGCCTATGGCTACACCTTC. Amino acid sequence: CASSLDLGQAYGYTF.

This clonotype was detected many times. The CDR3 nucleotides read TGTGCCAGCAGTTTGACACCGGGACTAGCGGGAGTAACAGATACGCAGTATTTT. Translation gives CASSLTPGLAGVTDTQYF. The genes are TRBV12-3 or TRBV12-4 and TRBJ2-3; 14 bases are a match to TRBD2. This CDR3 comprises 18 residues. Unmatched junction bases numbered 8, after V lost 3 bases and J lost 3 bases.

A note on this clonotype: The conserved final phenylalanine or tryptophan is absent from the CDR3, which likely points to a read error. Here the CDR3 DNA reads TGCAGTTCGACCCGGGACATCCGAAGGGATGGCTACACCCTC. It is translated as CSSTRDIRRDGYTL. The V gene is TRBV20-1, the J gene TRBJ1-2; TRBD1 might be the D (6 bases). The germline V gene encodes CDR1 DFQATT and CDR2 SNEGSKA (reference sequence). The CDR3 runs 14 residues. The V end was cut by 8 bases, the J end by 6 bases, with 22 bases between.

This clonotype was seen a few times. A much bigger clone sits one base away, suggesting this may be a read error. The rearrangement uses TRBV5-1 and TRBJ2-4, with 10 bases matching TRBD2. This CDR3 is 16 amino acids long. The germline gives CDR1 SGHRS, CDR2 YFSETQ. CDR3 amino acids: CASSLGTLAGVRIQCF. The CDR3, as DNA: TGCGCCAGCAGCTTGGGGACTCTAGCGGGAGTTCGCATTCAGTGCTTC.

The rearrangement uses TRBV11-2 and TRBJ2-3; 15 nucleotides align to TRBD2. The CDR3 extends over 15 amino acids. Germline values: CDR1 SGHAT, CDR2 FQNNGV. Trimming at V came to 4 bases and at J to 5 bases, leaving 1 base not matched to a gene. The CDR3 sequence: CASSSGLAGGDTQYF. Written as DNA, the CDR3 is TGTGCCAGCAGCTCGGGACTAGCGGGGGGAGATACGCAGTATTTT.

Points on this clonotype: This clone may be a read error of a much larger clone one base away. The chain recombines TRBV5-8 with TRBJ2-7; D is ambiguous. The CDR3 sequence is 13 residues long. CDR1 SGHTS and CDR2 YDEGEE come from the germline V gene. Trimming left V 3 bases short and J 5 bases short, with 12 bases between. Written as DNA, the CDR3 is TGTGCCAGCAGCTACAGACCTTTCGACGAGCAGTACTTC. Translated: CASSYRPFDEQYF.

The sample holds many counts of this clonotype. V is TRBV11-2 and J is TRBJ2-1; 10 positions agree with TRBD1. The J segment lost 3 bases and the V segment lost 8 bases, leaving 10 bases of the junction unmatched. CDR1 is SGHAT, CDR2 FQNNGV, per germline. This CDR3 comprises 16 residues. The CDR3 sequence is CASRSPGTGDYNEQFF. CDR3 in DNA: TGTGCCAGCCGAAGCCCCGGGACAGGGGACTACAATGAGCAGTTCTTC.

This clonotype appeared many times. V gene TRBV20-1 combines with J gene TRBJ2-7; D tentatively reads TRBD1 or TRBD2 (5 bases each). The V end was cut by 0 bases, the J end by 5 bases, with 14 bases between. Germline V gene data show CDR1 as DFQATT and CDR2 as SNEGSKA (reference sequence). The CDR3 runs to 14 residues. CDR3 DNA: TGCAGTGCTAGAGATGGGGGATCGTTGAACGAGCAGTACTTC. It yields the protein CSARDGGSLNEQYF.

This clonotype was observed at least ten times. This chain uses TRBV20-1 with TRBJ2-7; D unclear. This CDR3 is built from 12 residues. The V gene's germline CDR1 is DFQATT and CDR2 SNEGSKA (reference sequence). Trimming took off 2 bases at V and 0 bases at J, with 5 bases between the two ends. CDR3 loop: CSARPPSYEQYF. The DNA of the CDR3 is TGCAGTGCTAGACCTCCCTCCTACGAGCAGTACTTC.

This clonotype was seen at least ten times. This chain connects TRBV5-1 to TRBJ2-1, with a possible D match to TRBD2 (5 bases). V lost 2 bases and J 5 bases, leaving 20 bases between the germline ends. Germline V lookup: CDR1 SGHRS, CDR2 YFSETQ. This CDR3 is built from 17 residues. The CDR3 sequence: CASSFGVGRGTHNEQFF. CDR3 DNA sequence: TGCGCCAGCAGCTTCGGCGTCGGACGGGGAACCCACAATGAGCAGTTCTTC.

As concerns this clonotype: This may be a read error: a much more frequent sequence differs by one nucleotide. The CDR3 does not end in the conserved phenylalanine or tryptophan, so this is likely a read error. The genes are TRBV18 and TRBJ1-1; no reliable D call. The CDR3 contains 14 residues. Trimming shortened V by 2 bases and J by 0 bases, and 7 bases separated the two germline ends. Per the germline V gene, CDR1 is KGHSH and CDR2 is LQKENI. The chain's CDR3 is CASSPEPLNTEAFS. In nucleotides, the CDR3 is TGTGCCAGCTCACCAGAACCGCTGAACACTGAAGCTTTCTCT.

This clonotype has only a few counts. The chain employs TRBV19 and TRBJ1-2; D uncertain. The germline CDR1 and CDR2 sequences are LNHDA and SQIVND (reference sequence). The length of the CDR3 is 13 residues. Trimming cost V 5 bases and J 4 bases, with 11 bases left between them. The CDR3, as DNA: TGTGCCAGTAGTTCTTTTTGGAGCTATGGCTACACCTTC. Protein product: CASSSFWSYGYTF. Supplemented by reference TRBV19 and TRBJ1-2, the full variable domain reads DGGITQSPKYLFRKEGQNVTLSCEQNLNHDAMYWYRQDPGQGLRLIYYSQIVNDFQKGDIAEGYSVSREKKESFPLTVTSAQKNPTAFYLCASSSFWSYGYTFGSGTRLTVV.

This clonotype was seen repeatedly, ten times or more. The rearrangement joins TRBV6-1 to TRBJ1-1, with D hard to call. V was pared by 11 bases and J by 1 base, with 14 bases between. The length of the CDR3 is 13 residues. Germline CDR1 and CDR2: MNHNS and SASEGT. CDR3 amino acids: CAVRPWRNTEAFF. The CDR3 nucleotides are TGTGCCGTCCGGCCCTGGAGGAACACTGAAGCTTTCTTT.

About this clonotype itself: One end of the junction does not line up with germline, which may come from a read error. The genes are TRBV15 and TRBJ2-3, with 13 nucleotides matching TRBD2. Germline CDR1 is LNHNV and CDR2 is YYDKDF (reference sequence). This CDR3 spans 17 amino acids. The CDR3 loop is CATSSGGLAGVADAQYF. The CDR3 region has the DNA TGTGCCACCAGTAGTGGCGGACTAGCGGGAGTGGCAGATGCGCAGTATTTT.

This clonotype has ten or more counts. CDR3 protein: CSASLAGDAGTDTQYF. Here the CDR3 DNA reads TGCAGTGCGTCACTAGCGGGAGACGCTGGCACAGATACGCAGTATTTT. This rearrangement joins TRBV20-1 to TRBJ2-3; 11 nucleotides line up with TRBD2. The V gene's germline CDR1 is DFQATT and CDR2 SNEGSKA (reference sequence). V lost 6 bases and J lost 1; bases outside the gene matches: 9. The CDR3 runs to 16 residues.

This clonotype was counted ten times or more. J is TRBJ2-7 and V is TRBV15, with D possibly called TRBD1 or TRBD2 (5 bases each). The ends were cut back, 5 bases at V and 7 bases at J, with 18 bases in the middle. This CDR3 contains 14 residues. From germline, CDR1 is LNHNV and CDR2 YYDKDF (reference sequence). This CDR3 reads CATSRVAWGGEQYF. In DNA, the CDR3 is TGTGCCACCAGCCGGGTAGCGTGGGGCGGGGAGCAGTACTTC. The full variable domain, with the rest looked up from reference TRBV15 and TRBJ2-7, is DAMVIQNPRYQVTQFGKPVTLSCSQTLNHNVMYWYQQKSSQAPKLLFHYYDKDFNNEADTPDNFQSRRPNTSFCFLDIRSPGLGDTAMYLCATSRVAWGGEQYFGPGTRLTVT.

This clonotype has more than one count but fewer than ten. The chain joins TRBV4-1 to TRBJ1-6; 7 nucleotides line up with TRBD1. J lost 4 bases, V lost 4 bases, and 7 bases had no gene match. There are 16 residues in the CDR3. Looked up from germline, CDR1 is MGHRA and CDR2 is YSYEKL. The chain's CDR3 is CASSPEPGQYNSPLHF. DNA for the CDR3: TGCGCCAGCAGCCCAGAACCGGGACAGTATAATTCACCCCTCCACTTT.

CDR3 DNA sequence: TGCAGTGCTCCTGGGGCGGGAGATTCCAATGAGCAGTTCTTC. Residues: CSAPGAGDSNEQFF. This chain connects TRBV20-1 to TRBJ2-1; 7 positions match TRBD2. The germline V gene has CDR1 DFQATT and CDR2 SNEGSKA (reference sequence). The CDR3 runs 14 residues. V shed 5 bases and J 6 bases; nucleotides not matched to a gene: 10.

In its sample, this clonotype was seen many times. The genes are TRBV3-1 and TRBJ2-1; 7 positions match TRBD2. Trimming at V came to 4 bases and at J to 2 bases, leaving 14 bases not matched to a gene. Germline V gene sequence: CDR1 LGHDT, CDR2 YNNKEL (reference sequence). The CDR3 covers 18 residues. In DNA form, the CDR3 reads TGTGCCAGCAGCCCCAGGGCGGGAGCGGGCGGGGCCTACAATGAGCAGTTCTTC. As protein: CASSPRAGAGGAYNEQFF.